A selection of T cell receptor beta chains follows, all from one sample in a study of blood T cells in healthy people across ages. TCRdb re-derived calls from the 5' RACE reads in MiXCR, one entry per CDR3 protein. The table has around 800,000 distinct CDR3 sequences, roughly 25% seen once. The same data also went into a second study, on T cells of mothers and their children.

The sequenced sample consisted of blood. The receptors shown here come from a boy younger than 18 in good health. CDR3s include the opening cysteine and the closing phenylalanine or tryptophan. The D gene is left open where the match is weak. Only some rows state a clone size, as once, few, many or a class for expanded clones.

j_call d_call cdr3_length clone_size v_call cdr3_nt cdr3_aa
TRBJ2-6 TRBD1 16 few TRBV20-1 TGCAGTGCTCCGGGACAGGGTATCTCTGGGGCCAACGTCCTGACTTTC CSAPGQGISGANVLTF
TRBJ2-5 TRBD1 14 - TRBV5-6 TGTGCCATCGAGGGACAGGGACGGCAAGAGACCCAGTACTTC CAIEGQGRQETQYF
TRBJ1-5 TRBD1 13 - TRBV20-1 TGCAGTGCTGCGCGACAGGGTTCGCAGCCCCAGCATTTT CSAARQGSQPQHF
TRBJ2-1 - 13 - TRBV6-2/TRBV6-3 TGTGCCAGCAGTTACGGCGGGTGGAATGAGCAGTTCTTC CASSYGGWNEQFF
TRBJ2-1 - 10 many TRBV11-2 TGTGCCAGCAGCAACAATGAGCAGTTCTTC CASSNNEQFF
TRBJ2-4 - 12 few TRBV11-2 TGTGCCAGCAGCTTAAACCGGGGGATCAAGTACTTC CASSLNRGIKYF
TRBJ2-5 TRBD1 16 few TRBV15 TGTGCCACCAGCGCGGACAGGGGCTGGGCGTGGGAGACCCAGTACTTC CATSADRGWAWETQYF
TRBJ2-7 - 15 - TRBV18 TGTGCCAGCTCACCAGGGTTCACAGGCTCCTACGAGCAGTACTTC CASSPGFTGSYEQYF
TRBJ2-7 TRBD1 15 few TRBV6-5 TGTGCCAAATCAGGCCGGGACAGGGCTCACCACGAGCAGTACTTC CAKSGRDRAHHEQYF
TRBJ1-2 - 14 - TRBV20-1 TGCAGTGCTAGACCCAAGACAGTAAACTATGGCTACACCTTC CSARPKTVNYGYTF
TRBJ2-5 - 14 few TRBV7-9 TGTGCCAGCAGCTTAACCGGGGGCCCTCCGGAGCAGTACTTC CASSLTGGPPEQYF
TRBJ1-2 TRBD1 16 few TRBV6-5 TGTGCCAGCAGTTACTCACAGAGACAGGGCAGCTATGGCTGCACCTTC CASSYSQRQGSYGCTF
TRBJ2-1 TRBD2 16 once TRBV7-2 TGTGCCAGCAGCGCCCCCGGACTAGCGGGGGCGCTGGAGCAGTTCTTC CASSAPGLAGALEQFF
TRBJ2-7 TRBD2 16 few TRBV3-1 TGTGCCAGCAGCCAAGAGGGACTAGCGGAGCCCTACGAGCAGTACTTC CASSQEGLAEPYEQYF
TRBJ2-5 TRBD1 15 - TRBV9 TGTGCCAGCAGCGGAGACGGGACAGTGTCTGAGACCCAGTACTTC CASSGDGTVSETQYF
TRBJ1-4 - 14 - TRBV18 TGTGCCAGCTCAGAGGGAACAACTAATGAAAAACTGTTTTTT CASSEGTTNEKLFF
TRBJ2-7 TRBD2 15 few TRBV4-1 TGCGCCAGCAGCCAATATAGCGGGGTGGCCTACGAGCAGTACTTC CASSQYSGVAYEQYF
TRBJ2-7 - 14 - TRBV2 TGTGCCAGCAAGGTCTCCCGGAGCTCCTACGAGCAGTACTTC CASKVSRSSYEQYF
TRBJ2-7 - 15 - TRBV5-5 TGTGCCAGCAGCCCCACCGGGACTTCCACCTACGAGCAGTACTTC CASSPTGTSTYEQYF
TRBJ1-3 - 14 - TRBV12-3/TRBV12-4 TGTGCCAGCAGTCCGACAGAAGGTGGAAACACCATATATTTT CASSPTEGGNTIYF
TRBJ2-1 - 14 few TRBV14 TGTGCCAGCAGGAGGACATTATCCTACAATGAGCAGTTCTTC CASRRTLSYNEQFF
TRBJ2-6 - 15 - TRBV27 TGTGCCAGCAGTTTTTGGAGCTCTGGGGCCAACGTCCTGACTTTC CASSFWSSGANVLTF
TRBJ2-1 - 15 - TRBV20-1 TGCAGTGCTAGAGATGGAGAGAGGGGGTACAATGAGCAGTTCTTC CSARDGERGYNEQFF
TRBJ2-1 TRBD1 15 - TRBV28 TGTGCCAGCACCCGTGGGGACAGGTATTACAATGAGCAGTTCTTC CASTRGDRYYNEQFF
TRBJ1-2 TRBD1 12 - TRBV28 TGTGCCAGCAGGGGCCTCCGGACAGGGGGCAGGTTC CASRGLRTGGRF
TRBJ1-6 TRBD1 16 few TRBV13 TGTGCCAGCAGCTCGACAGGGGGGAGGGAGAGTTCACCCCTCCACTTT CASSSTGGRESSPLHF
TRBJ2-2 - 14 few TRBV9 TGTGCCAGCAGCGTTGCTACTTTTCCCGGGGAGCTGTTTTTT CASSVATFPGELFF
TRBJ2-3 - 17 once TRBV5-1 TGCGCCAGCACCCCTCCTGGAGGGCCGTGGCCTTCAGATACGCAGTATTTT CASTPPGGPWPSDTQYF
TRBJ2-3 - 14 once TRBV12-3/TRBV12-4 TGTGCCAGCAGCCCCGGGACCTCATATCAGACCCAGTACTTT CASSPGTSYQTQYF
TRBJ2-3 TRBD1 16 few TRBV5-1 TGCGCCAGCAGCTTGGCCCCGGGACAGAGCACAGATACGCAGTATTTT CASSLAPGQSTDTQYF
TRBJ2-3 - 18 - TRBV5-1 TGCGCCAGCAGCTTGGCCAGGTCTACTAGCACAGGCACAGATACGCAGTATTTT CASSLARSTSTGTDTQYF
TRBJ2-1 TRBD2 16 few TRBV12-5 TGTGCTAGTGGTTCAGGGACTAGCGGTTCCTACAATGAGCAGTTCTTC CASGSGTSGSYNEQFF
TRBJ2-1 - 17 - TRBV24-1 TGTGCCACCAGTGATGCTGGGGGTCTGCGCTCCTACAATGAGCAGTTCTTC CATSDAGGLRSYNEQFF
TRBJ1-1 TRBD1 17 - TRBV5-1 TGCGCCAGCAGCGTGGGCACAGGGGGCCGACTAGGGACTGAAGCTTTCTTT CASSVGTGGRLGTEAFF
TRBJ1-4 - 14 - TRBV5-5 TGTGCCAGCAGCTTGGATGGAGGGGAAGAAAAACTGTTTTTT CASSLDGGEEKLFF
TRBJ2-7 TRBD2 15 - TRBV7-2 TGTGCCAGCAGCCAGACTAGCGGTGATCCCTACGAGCAGTACTTC CASSQTSGDPYEQYF
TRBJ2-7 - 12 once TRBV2 TGTGCCAGCAGTCGACAGAATTACGAGCAGTACTTC CASSRQNYEQYF
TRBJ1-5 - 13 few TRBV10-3 TGTGCCATCATGGCGGGACCAAATCAGCCCCAGCATTTT CAIMAGPNQPQHF
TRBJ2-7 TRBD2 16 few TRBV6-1 TGTGCCAGCAGTGAAGCAAGGCGGGGGAAGAGGTACGAGCAGTACTTC CASSEARRGKRYEQYF
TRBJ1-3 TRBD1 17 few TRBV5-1 TGCGCCAGCAGCTTGGTGGGACAGTCTCACTCTGGAAACACCATATATTTT CASSLVGQSHSGNTIYF
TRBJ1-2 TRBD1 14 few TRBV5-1 TGCGCCAGCAGCGTCGGGACAGCCTCAGGTGGCTACACCTTC CASSVGTASGGYTF
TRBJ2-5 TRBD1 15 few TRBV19 TGTGCCAGTAGTATAAAGGGGGCCAGCCGAGAGACCCAGTACTTC CASSIKGASRETQYF
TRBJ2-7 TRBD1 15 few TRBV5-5 TGTGCCAGCAGCCAAACAGGGGTTCGTGGGTACGAGCAGTACTTC CASSQTGVRGYEQYF
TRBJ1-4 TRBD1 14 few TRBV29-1 TGCAGCGCCGCCAATTCAGGGGGGGACGAAAAACTGTTTTTT CSAANSGGDEKLFF
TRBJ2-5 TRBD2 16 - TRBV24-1 TGTGCCACCAGTGACCTGGGACTACCGGGGGAAGAGACCCAGTACTTC CATSDLGLPGEETQYF
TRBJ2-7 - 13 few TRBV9 TGTGCCAGCAGCGTAGCAGTTTCCTACGAGCAGTACTTC CASSVAVSYEQYF
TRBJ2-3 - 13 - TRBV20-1 TGCAGTGCTACTCCCCCTAGCACAGATACGCAGTATTTT CSATPPSTDTQYF
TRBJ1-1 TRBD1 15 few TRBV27 TGTGCCAGCAGTCGACAGGGCGCGGTCCCGACTGAAGCTTTCTTT CASSRQGAVPTEAFF
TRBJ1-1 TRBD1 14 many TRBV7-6 TGTGCCAGCAGCCCCCAGGGGGCAGGGACTGAAGCTTTCTTT CASSPQGAGTEAFF
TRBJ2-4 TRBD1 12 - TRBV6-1 TGTGCCAGCAGTGTACAGGGGAACATTCAGTACTTC CASSVQGNIQYF
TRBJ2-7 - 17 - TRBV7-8 TGTGCCAGCACCAATCGCGGTGTATGGGGGAGCTCCTACGAGCAGTACTTC CASTNRGVWGSSYEQYF
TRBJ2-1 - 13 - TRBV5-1 TGCGCCAGCAGCCTCTACTACAGGGCTGAGCAGTTCTTC CASSLYYRAEQFF
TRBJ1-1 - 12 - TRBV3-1 TGTGCCAGCAGCCACATGAGCACTGAAGCTTTCTTT CASSHMSTEAFF
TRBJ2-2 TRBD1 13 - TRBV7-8 TGTGCCAGCAGCCCCGGACAGGTCGGGGAGCTGTTTTTT CASSPGQVGELFF
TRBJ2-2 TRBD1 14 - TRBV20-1 TGCAGTGCTACCCGGGACAGGGGAACCGGGGAGCTGTTTTTT CSATRDRGTGELFF